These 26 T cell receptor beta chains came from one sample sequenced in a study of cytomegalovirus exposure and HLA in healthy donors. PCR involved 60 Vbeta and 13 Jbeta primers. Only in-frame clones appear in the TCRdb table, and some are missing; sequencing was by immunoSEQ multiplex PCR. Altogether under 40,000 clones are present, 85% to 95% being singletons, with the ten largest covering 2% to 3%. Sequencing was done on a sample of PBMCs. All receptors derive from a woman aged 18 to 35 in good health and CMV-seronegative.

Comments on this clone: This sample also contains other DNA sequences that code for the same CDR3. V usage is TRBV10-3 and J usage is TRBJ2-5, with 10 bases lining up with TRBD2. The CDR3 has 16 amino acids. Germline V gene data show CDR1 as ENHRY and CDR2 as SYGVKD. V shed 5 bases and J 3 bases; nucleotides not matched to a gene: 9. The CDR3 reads CAISPLAGVGEETQYF. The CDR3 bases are TGTGCCATCAGTCCCCTAGCGGGAGTAGGTGAAGAGACCCAGTACTTC.

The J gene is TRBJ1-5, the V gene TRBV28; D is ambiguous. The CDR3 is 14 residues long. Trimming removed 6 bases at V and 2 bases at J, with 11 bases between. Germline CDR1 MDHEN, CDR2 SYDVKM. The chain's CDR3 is CASSTLGGNQPQHF. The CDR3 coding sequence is TGTGCCAGCAGCACCCTGGGAGGCAATCAGCCCCAGCATTTT.

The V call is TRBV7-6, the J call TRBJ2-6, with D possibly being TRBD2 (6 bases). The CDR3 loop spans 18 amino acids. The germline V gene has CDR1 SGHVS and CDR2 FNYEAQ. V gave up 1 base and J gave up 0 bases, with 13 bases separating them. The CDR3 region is CASSLGGLGLSGANVLTF. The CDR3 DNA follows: TGTGCCAGCAGCTTAGGGGGACTGGGACTCTCTGGGGCCAACGTCCTGACTTTC.

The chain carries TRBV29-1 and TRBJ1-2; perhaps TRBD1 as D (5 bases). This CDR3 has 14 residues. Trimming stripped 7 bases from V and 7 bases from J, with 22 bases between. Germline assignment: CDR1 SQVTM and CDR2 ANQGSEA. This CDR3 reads CSAGGPSGSRGYTF. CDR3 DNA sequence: TGCAGCGCCGGGGGACCCTCAGGGTCTCGTGGCTACACCTTC.

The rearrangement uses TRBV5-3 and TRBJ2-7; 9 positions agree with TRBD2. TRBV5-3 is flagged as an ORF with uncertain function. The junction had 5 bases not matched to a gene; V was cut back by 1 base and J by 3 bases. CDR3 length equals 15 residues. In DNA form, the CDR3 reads TGTGCCAGAAGCTTGAGGGAGACTAGCGGCTACGAGCAGTACTTC. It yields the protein CARSLRETSGYEQYF.

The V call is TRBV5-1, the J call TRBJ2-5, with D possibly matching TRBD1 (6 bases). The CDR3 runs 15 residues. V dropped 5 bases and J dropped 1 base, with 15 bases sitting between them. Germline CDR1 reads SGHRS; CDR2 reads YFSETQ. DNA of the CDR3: TGCGCCAGCAGTCGTAATACAGGGAGCCAAGAGACCCAGTACTTC. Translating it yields CASSRNTGSQETQYF.

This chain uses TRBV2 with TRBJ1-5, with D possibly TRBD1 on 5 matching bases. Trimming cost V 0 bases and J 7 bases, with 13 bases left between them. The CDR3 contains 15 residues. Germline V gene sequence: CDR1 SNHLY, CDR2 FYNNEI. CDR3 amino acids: CASSEARGGRQPQHF. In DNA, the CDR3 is TGTGCCAGCAGTGAAGCGCGCGGGGGAAGGCAGCCCCAGCATTTT.

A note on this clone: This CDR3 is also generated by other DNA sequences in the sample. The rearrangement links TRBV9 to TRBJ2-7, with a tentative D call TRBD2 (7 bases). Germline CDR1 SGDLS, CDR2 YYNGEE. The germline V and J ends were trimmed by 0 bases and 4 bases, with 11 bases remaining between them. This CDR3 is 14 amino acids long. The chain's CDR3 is CASSVGEGGYEQYF. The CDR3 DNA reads TGTGCCAGCAGCGTAGGGGAGGGGGGGTACGAGCAGTACTTC.

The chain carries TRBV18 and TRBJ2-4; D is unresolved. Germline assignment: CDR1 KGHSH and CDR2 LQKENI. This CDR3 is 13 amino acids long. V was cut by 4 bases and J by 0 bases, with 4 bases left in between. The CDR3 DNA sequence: TGTGCCAGCTCACGTCGAGCCAAAAACATTCAGTACTTC. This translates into CASSRRAKNIQYF.

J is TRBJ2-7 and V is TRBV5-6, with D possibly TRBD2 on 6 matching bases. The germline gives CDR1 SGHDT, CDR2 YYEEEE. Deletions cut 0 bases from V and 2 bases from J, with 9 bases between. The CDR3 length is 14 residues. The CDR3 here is CASSLGTITYEQYF. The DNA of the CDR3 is TGTGCCAGCAGCTTGGGGACTATAACCTACGAGCAGTACTTC.

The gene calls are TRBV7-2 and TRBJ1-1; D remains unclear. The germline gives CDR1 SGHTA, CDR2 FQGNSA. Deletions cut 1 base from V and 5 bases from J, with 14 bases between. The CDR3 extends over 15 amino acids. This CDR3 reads CASSLGRESYTEAFF. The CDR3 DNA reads TGTGCCAGCAGCTTAGGTAGGGAGAGTTATACTGAAGCTTTCTTT. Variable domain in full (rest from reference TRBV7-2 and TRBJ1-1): GAGVSQSPSNKVTEKGKDVELRCDPISGHTALYWYRQSLGQGLEFLIYFQGNSAPDKSGLPSDRFSAERTGGSVSTLTIQRTQQEDSAVYLCASSLGRESYTEAFFGQGTRLTVV.

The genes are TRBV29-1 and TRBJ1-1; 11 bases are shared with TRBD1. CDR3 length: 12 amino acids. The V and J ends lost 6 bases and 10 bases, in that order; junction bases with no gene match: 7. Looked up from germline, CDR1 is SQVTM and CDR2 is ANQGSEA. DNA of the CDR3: TGCAGCGTCTCGGGACAGGGGGTTGGAGCTTTCTTT. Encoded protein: CSVSGQGVGAFF.

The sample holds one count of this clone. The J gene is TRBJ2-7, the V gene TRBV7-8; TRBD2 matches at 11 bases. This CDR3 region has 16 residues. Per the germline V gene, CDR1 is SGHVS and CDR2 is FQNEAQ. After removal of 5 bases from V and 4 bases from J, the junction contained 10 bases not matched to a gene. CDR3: CASSVGTSGGGYEQYF. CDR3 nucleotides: TGTGCCAGCAGCGTCGGGACTAGCGGAGGTGGGTACGAGCAGTACTTC. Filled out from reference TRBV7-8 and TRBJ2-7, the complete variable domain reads GAGVSQSPRYKVAKRGQDVALRCDPISGHVSLFWYQQALGQGPEFLTYFQNEAQLDKSGLPSDRFFAERPEGSVSTLKIQRTQQEDSAVYLCASSVGTSGGGYEQYFGPGTRLTVT.

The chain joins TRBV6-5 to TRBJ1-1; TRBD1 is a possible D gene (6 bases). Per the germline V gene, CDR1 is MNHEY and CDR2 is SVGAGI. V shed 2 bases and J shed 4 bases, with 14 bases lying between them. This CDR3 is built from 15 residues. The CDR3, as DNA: TGTGCCAGCAGTTACCCCGGGACACCCCGCACTGAAGCTTTCTTT. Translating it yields CASSYPGTPRTEAFF.

The CDR3 sequence is CASSKYDGRGETQYF. The CDR3 DNA reads as TGTGCCAGCTCCAAATACGACGGGAGGGGGGAGACCCAGTACTTC. The chain recombines TRBV7-6 with TRBJ2-5; TRBD2 agrees at 8 bases. The CDR3 extends over 15 amino acids. CDR1 and CDR2 (germline): SGHVS, FNYEAQ. Trimming removed 8 bases from V and 5 bases from J; junction bases left unmatched: 13.

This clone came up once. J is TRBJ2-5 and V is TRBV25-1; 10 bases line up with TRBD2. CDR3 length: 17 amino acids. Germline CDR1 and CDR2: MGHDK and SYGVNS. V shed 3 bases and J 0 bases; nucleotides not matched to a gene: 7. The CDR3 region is CASSEWTSGPDQETQYF. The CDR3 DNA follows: TGTGCCAGCAGTGAGTGGACTAGCGGACCCGACCAAGAGACCCAGTACTTC.

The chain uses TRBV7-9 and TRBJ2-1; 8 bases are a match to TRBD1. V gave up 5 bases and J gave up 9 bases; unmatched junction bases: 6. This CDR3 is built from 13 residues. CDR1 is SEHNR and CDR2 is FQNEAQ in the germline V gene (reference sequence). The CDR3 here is CASSTFGTGEQFF. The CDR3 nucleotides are TGTGCCAGCAGCACCTTTGGGACAGGTGAGCAGTTCTTC.

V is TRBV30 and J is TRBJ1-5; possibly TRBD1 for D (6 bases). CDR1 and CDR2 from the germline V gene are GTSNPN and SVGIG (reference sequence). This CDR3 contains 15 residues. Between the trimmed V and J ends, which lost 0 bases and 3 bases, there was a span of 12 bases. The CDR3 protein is CAWSVPRTVNQPQHF. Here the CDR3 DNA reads TGTGCCTGGAGTGTCCCCCGGACAGTCAATCAGCCCCAGCATTTT.

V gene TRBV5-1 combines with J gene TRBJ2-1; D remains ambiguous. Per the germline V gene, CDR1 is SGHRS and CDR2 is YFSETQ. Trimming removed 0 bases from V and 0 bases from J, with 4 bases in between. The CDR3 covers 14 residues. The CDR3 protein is CASSLASSYNEQFF. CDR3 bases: TGCGCCAGCAGCTTGGCCAGCTCCTACAATGAGCAGTTCTTC.

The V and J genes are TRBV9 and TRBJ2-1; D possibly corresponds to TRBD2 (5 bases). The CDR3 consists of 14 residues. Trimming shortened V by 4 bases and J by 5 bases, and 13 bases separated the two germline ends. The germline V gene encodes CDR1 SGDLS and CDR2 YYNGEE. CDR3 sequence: CASSPRWEHNEQFF. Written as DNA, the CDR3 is TGTGCCAGCAGCCCCCGATGGGAGCACAATGAGCAGTTCTTC.

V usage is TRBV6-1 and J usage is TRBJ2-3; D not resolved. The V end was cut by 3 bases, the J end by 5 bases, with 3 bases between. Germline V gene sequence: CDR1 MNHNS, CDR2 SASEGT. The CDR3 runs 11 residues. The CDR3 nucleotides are TGTGCCAGCAGTGATCGAGATACGCAGTATTTT. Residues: CASSDRDTQYF.

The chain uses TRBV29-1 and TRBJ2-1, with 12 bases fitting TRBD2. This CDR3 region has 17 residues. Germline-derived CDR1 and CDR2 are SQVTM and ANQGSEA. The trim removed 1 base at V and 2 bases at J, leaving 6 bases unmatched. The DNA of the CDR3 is TGCAGCGTTGAAGGACTAGCGGGAGTTCGTACCTACAATGAGCAGTTCTTC. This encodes CSVEGLAGVRTYNEQFF.

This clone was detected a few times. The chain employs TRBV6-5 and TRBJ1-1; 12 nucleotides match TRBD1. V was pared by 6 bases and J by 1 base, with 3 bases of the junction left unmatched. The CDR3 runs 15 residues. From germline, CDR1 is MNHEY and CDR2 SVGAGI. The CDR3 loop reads CASRGQGAGNTEAFF. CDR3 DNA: TGTGCCAGCAGGGGACAGGGGGCTGGGAACACTGAAGCTTTCTTT.

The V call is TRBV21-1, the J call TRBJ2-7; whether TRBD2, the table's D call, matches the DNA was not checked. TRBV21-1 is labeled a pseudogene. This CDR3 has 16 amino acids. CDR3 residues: CASSKVSSGRLWEQYF. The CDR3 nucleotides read TGTGCCAGCAGCAAAGTGTCTAGCGGGAGATTGTGGGAGCAGTACTTC.

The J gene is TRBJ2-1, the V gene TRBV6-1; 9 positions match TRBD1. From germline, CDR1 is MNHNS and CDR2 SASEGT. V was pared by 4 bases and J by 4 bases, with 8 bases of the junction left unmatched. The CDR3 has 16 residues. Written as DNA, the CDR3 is TGTGCCAGCAGTGCCACCGGGACAGGGTGGTACAATGAGCAGTTCTTC. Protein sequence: CASSATGTGWYNEQFF.

CDR3 bases: TGTGCCAGCTCACTCGGACAGGGGGGTCCTATAGCGGGATGGGTCCAGTATGAGCAGTTCTTC. Its translation: CASSLGQGGPIAGWVQYEQFF. The V call is TRBV18, the J call TRBJ2-1; 10 positions agree with TRBD1. The CDR3 extends over 21 amino acids. CDR1 is KGHSH and CDR2 is LQKENI in the germline V gene. V was pared by 4 bases and J by 8 bases, with 26 bases of the junction left unmatched.